This T cell receptor beta chain derives from a study of T cells in Graves' hyperthyroidism and ophthalmopathy. Across the study: Blood from the periphery was taken at initial diagnosis, before any treatment. Findings and caveats of the study: A model of 13 V-J features distinguished ophthalmopathy from stable hyperthyroidism.

RNA transcripts were the template for amplifying TCR beta CDR3 regions. An initial round of RT-PCR targeting the TCR CDR3 relied on the HTBI primer set. One entry per CDR3 protein results from TCRdb running MiXCR on the multiplex PCR reads. Of 600,000 to 900,000 distinct CDR3 sequences detected, approximately 16% appear once; the ten largest clones hold 8.4%. This clonotype was found a few times. Its antigen is unknown. The trim removed 10 bases at V and 0 bases at J, leaving 5 bases unmatched. Looked up from germline, CDR1 is ENHRY and CDR2 is SYGVKD. This CDR3 is built from 14 residues. The study based diagnoses on clinical symptoms, serum thyroxine and TRAb, thyroid ultrasound and orbital computed tomography.

The receptor was isolated from a man younger than 30 with Graves' hyperthyroidism. Sequencing input: blood. V is TRBV10-3 and J is TRBJ2-3, with 9 bases fitting TRBD2. CDR3 sequence reads: CATQTSGSTDTQYF. DNA for the CDR3: TGTGCCACCCAAACTAGCGGGAGCACAGATACGCAGTATTTT.